What follows are 4 T cell receptor beta chains derived from one specimen sequenced in a study of T-cell reconstitution after alpha-beta-depleted transplantation in children. Unique molecular identifiers were used to barcode this TCRbeta library. TCRdb processed the PCR reads anew with MiXCR; each CDR3 protein has one entry. The sample carries more than 400,000 distinct CDR3 sequences, approximately 41% recorded once. Material: PBMCs, obtained before TCRalphabeta/CD19-depleted stem cell transplant. Receptors originate from a girl aged 2-9 years with aplastic anemia, due to receive a stem cell transplant.

The genes are TRBV5-1 and TRBJ2-7; D is ambiguous. The CDR3 contains 14 residues. The germline V and J ends were trimmed by 1 base and 4 bases, with 12 bases remaining between them. Germline V gene lookup returns CDR1 SGHRS and CDR2 YFSETQ. CDR3 sequence reads: CASSLRAEQYEQYF. In DNA, the CDR3 is TGCGCCAGCAGCTTGAGGGCAGAACAGTACGAGCAGTACTTC.

This clonotype was observed a few times. V is TRBV19 and J is TRBJ1-5; 8 bases map to TRBD1. This CDR3 has 19 amino acids. Germline CDR1 reads LNHDA; CDR2 reads SQIVND (reference sequence). V trimming: 7 bases; J trimming: 1 base; junction bases outside the gene matches: 18. The CDR3 protein is CASMGPGAGGAGSNQPQHF. In DNA, the CDR3 is TGTGCCAGTATGGGACCGGGGGCAGGGGGCGCTGGAAGCAATCAGCCCCAGCATTTT.

This chain connects TRBV5-5 to TRBJ2-1; 7 bases are shared with TRBD1. The germline V gene has CDR1 SGHKS and CDR2 YYEKEE (reference sequence). The CDR3 extends over 16 amino acids. The V and J ends lost 2 bases and 3 bases, in that order; junction bases with no gene match: 8. The CDR3 here is CASSFSGGVSYNEQFF. The CDR3 coding sequence is TGTGCCAGCAGCTTTTCAGGGGGAGTCAGCTACAATGAGCAGTTCTTC.

In its sample, this clonotype was seen a few times. This chain connects TRBV20-1 to TRBJ1-1; the D is unclear. The CDR3 loop spans 13 amino acids. From germline, CDR1 is DFQATT and CDR2 SNEGSKA (reference sequence). Trimming removed 1 base from V and 2 bases from J, with 8 bases in between. The CDR3 spells CSARVKANTEAFF. In nucleotides, the CDR3 is TGCAGTGCTAGAGTTAAAGCTAACACTGAAGCTTTCTTT.